These T cell receptor beta chains were read from a single sample in a study of blood T cell repertoires in COVID-19. Libraries were prepared by immunoSEQ multiplex PCR; TCRdb keeps only in-frame clonotypes and omits some of them. The sample lists around 58,000 clones, 88% occurring once. Sequencing was carried out using peripheral blood. These receptors were obtained from a woman aged 55-70 years with COVID-19, enrolled during active disease. CDR3s include the opening cysteine and the closing phenylalanine or tryptophan. A D gene is named only where the DNA matches it firmly. Only some rows state a clone size, as once, few, many or a class for expanded clones.

j_gene	abundance	d_gene	v_gene	CDR3nt	CDR3aa
TRBJ2-5	NA	TRBD2	TRBV4-1	TGCGCCAGCAGTCATCTTACTAGCGGTGAAGAGACCCAGTACTTC	CASSHLTSGEETQYF
TRBJ2-1	NA	TRBD2	TRBV3-1/TRBV3-2	TGTGCCACCTCCCGACTAGCGGGAGAGGGTTCGTTCTTC	CATSRLAGEGSFF
TRBJ2-7	NA	TRBD1	TRBV9	TGTGCCAGCAGCCCGTCGACAGGGGTTGACCACGAGCAGTACTTC	CASSPSTGVDHEQYF
TRBJ1-4	NA	TRBD1	TRBV7-2	TGTGCCAGCAGCTCCAACCAGGGGGGTAATGAAAAACTGTTTTTT	CASSSNQGGNEKLFF
TRBJ1-5	NA	TRBD1	TRBV2	TGTGCCAGCAGCCCCAGCCCAGGGGGGCCCCAGCATTTT	CASSPSPGGPQHF
TRBJ1-2	NA	NA	TRBV6-5	TGTGCCAGCAGTTACGGTATAAGGGGCTATGGCTACACCTTC	CASSYGIRGYGYTF
TRBJ2-7	once	NA	TRBV27	TGTGCCAGCAGTTTATCTTCTGGGGGCGAGTACGAGCAGTACTTC	CASSLSSGGEYEQYF
TRBJ2-6	NA	TRBD1	TRBV28	TGTGCCAGCAGTTTACCGCCTCCGGACAGGGTTTTCTCTGGGGCCAACGTCCTGACTTTC	CASSLPPPDRVFSGANVLTF
TRBJ2-5	few	NA	TRBV11-3	TGTGCCAGCAGCTTAGAAGGGACACCCGGGGAGACCCAGTACTTC	CASSLEGTPGETQYF
TRBJ1-4	NA	NA	TRBV18	TGTGCCAGCTCACCACCGTTGCCTATAGCGGGGACTAATGAAAAACTGTTTTTT	CASSPPLPIAGTNEKLFF
TRBJ2-3	NA	TRBD2	TRBV4-3	TGCGCCAGCAGCCAGACCCTCCCTAGCGGGGTCGGAGATACGCAGTATTTT	CASSQTLPSGVGDTQYF
TRBJ1-3	NA	NA	TRBV9	TGTGCCAGCAGCGTAGTAGCTTGGGGGCCTGGAAACACCATATATTTT	CASSVVAWGPGNTIYF
TRBJ2-6	NA	TRBD1	TRBV2	TGTGCCACACAAGACAGGGGGTTTTCTGGGGCCAACGTCCTGACTTTC	CATQDRGFSGANVLTF
TRBJ2-1	few	TRBD2	TRBV24-1	TGTGCCACCAGTGACCCCAGGACTAGCGCGGTGAATGAGCAGTTCTTC	CATSDPRTSAVNEQFF
TRBJ2-1	NA	TRBD2	TRBV7-6	TGTGCCAGCAGCTTACCCCCTAGCGGGCCCTACAATGAGCAGTTCTTC	CASSLPPSGPYNEQFF
TRBJ2-3	NA	NA	TRBV5-4	TGTGCCAGCAGCTCACAGGGAGAGAATACGCAGTATTTT	CASSSQGENTQYF
TRBJ1-1	NA	NA	TRBV6-5	TGTGCCAGCAGTTACTCGACAGTCATGAACACTGAAGCTTTCTTT	CASSYSTVMNTEAFF
TRBJ1-3	NA	NA	TRBV5-5	TGTGCCAGCAGCTTGGTGGGGACAAACTCTGGAAACACCATATATTTT	CASSLVGTNSGNTIYF
TRBJ2-1	once	TRBD2	TRBV19	TGTGCCAGTAGTATCCCGGGACTAGCGGAATACAATGAGCAGTTCTTC	CASSIPGLAEYNEQFF
TRBJ2-3	NA	TRBD2	TRBV5-1	TGCGCCAGCAGGCTAACCGGGACTAGCGTTAGCACAGATACGCAGTATTTT	CASRLTGTSVSTDTQYF
TRBJ2-1	few	NA	TRBV7-9	TGTGCCACCCGGCGGGGGCCAGTCTCCTACAATGAGCAGTTCTTC	CATRRGPVSYNEQFF
TRBJ2-1	NA	TRBD1	TRBV30	TGTGCCTGGAGTCCCGAGGCCACCGGGACAGGGAGACTGGGAGGCAATGAGCAGTTCTTC	CAWSPEATGTGRLGGNEQFF
TRBJ2-1	NA	TRBD2	TRBV28	TGTGCCAGCTCTCGACTAGCGGGAGTCCATGAGCAGTTCTTC	CASSRLAGVHEQFF
TRBJ1-2	NA	TRBD1	TRBV6-2/TRBV6-3	TGTGCCAGCAGTTACTTCCGGACAGGGGGGAACTATGGCTACACCTTC	CASSYFRTGGNYGYTF
TRBJ1-2	NA	NA	TRBV18	TGTGCCAGCTCACCACCCGGGACGGCGGGAGGCTACACCTTC	CASSPPGTAGGYTF
TRBJ2-5	NA	TRBD2	TRBV24-1	TGTGCCACCAGTGATCATGGGGCGGGGGGCCGTCAAGAGACCCAGTACTTC	CATSDHGAGGRQETQYF
TRBJ1-5	NA	NA	TRBV6-5	TGTGCCAGCAGTACCGAACAGGGGCCCCAGCATTTT	CASSTEQGPQHF
TRBJ2-3	once	NA	TRBV19	TGTGCCAGTATCCCCCACCAGGGGGCCGGAGCGGGGAGCACAGATACGCAGTATTTT	CASIPHQGAGAGSTDTQYF
TRBJ2-3	few	NA	TRBV13	TGTGCCAGCAGCCCCAGGAATGGTGCAGATACGCAGTATTTT	CASSPRNGADTQYF
TRBJ1-2	NA	NA	TRBV5-1	TGCGCCAGCAGCACCTGGACACCGGATAAGGGCTACACCTTC	CASSTWTPDKGYTF
TRBJ2-7	NA	TRBD1	TRBV19	TGTGCCAGTAGTTGGGGACAGCACCTGGGCGAGCAGTACTTC	CASSWGQHLGEQYF
TRBJ1-5	NA	NA	TRBV10-3	TGTGCCATCAGTCCCGAGCCCAATCAGCCCCAGCATTTT	CAISPEPNQPQHF
TRBJ1-5	NA	NA	TRBV19	TGTGCCAGTAGTATCGGGTTGCCTTACCCTCAGCCCCAGCATTTT	CASSIGLPYPQPQHF
TRBJ2-6	NA	TRBD1	TRBV9	TGTGCCAGCAGCGTAGTCCTACTATCACCGGGACAGGGGCTGACGGGGGCCAACGTCCTGACTTTC	CASSVVLLSPGQGLTGANVLTF
TRBJ2-1	NA	TRBD2	TRBV6-5	TGTGCCAGCAGTTCACCGGGACTAGAGATCAATGAGCAGTTCTTC	CASSSPGLEINEQFF
TRBJ2-3	NA	NA	TRBV4-3	TGCGCCAGCAGCCAAGACCCGCAGGGCGGCACAGATACGCAGTATTTT	CASSQDPQGGTDTQYF
TRBJ1-4	NA	NA	TRBV7-9	TGTGCCAGCAGCTTAGGGGAGGGGACTCGCAGTGAAAAACTGTTTTTT	CASSLGEGTRSEKLFF
TRBJ2-3	NA	TRBD2	TRBV7-2	TGTGCCAGCAGCTTAGTAGGACCCACTAGCGTCAGTAGGGATACGCAGTATTTT	CASSLVGPTSVSRDTQYF
TRBJ2-6	NA	TRBD1	TRBV27	TGTGCCAGCAGTCGTTCATCGGGACAGCTCTTCTCTGGGGCCAACGTCCTGACTTTC	CASSRSSGQLFSGANVLTF
TRBJ2-7	NA	TRBD1	TRBV19	TGTGCCACAACGGTGACAGGGGCCTCCTACGAGCAGTACTTC	CATTVTGASYEQYF
TRBJ2-7	NA	TRBD1	TRBV7-2	TGTGCCAGCAGCCCCGGACAGGGGAATAACGAGCAGTACTTC	CASSPGQGNNEQYF
TRBJ2-5	NA	TRBD1	TRBV7-2	TGTGCCAGCAGCTCCGGACAGGGGACGGAGACCCAGTACTTC	CASSSGQGTETQYF
TRBJ1-5	NA	NA	TRBV2	TGTGCCAGCAGTCAGCAGGGGACCTATCAGCCCCAGCATTTT	CASSQQGTYQPQHF
TRBJ2-1	NA	TRBD2	TRBV7-8	TGTGCCAGCAGCATCCAGACTAGCGGGATAGGTAATGAGCAGTTCTTC	CASSIQTSGIGNEQFF
TRBJ2-7	NA	TRBD2	TRBV13	TGTGCCAGCAGCTTAGACCCCTCGGGGGGCGAGCAGTACTTC	CASSLDPSGGEQYF
TRBJ1-2	NA	NA	TRBV2	TGTGCCAGCAGTGTCCGGGATTCTAACTATGGCTACACCTTC	CASSVRDSNYGYTF
TRBJ2-1	once	NA	TRBV2	TGTGCCTCCCACCAGGAGACTAGCTCCTACAATGAGCAGTTCTTC	CASHQETSSYNEQFF
TRBJ1-4	NA	NA	TRBV4-1	TGCGCCAGCAGCCAAGTTCATACGGGGGGATTGGATGAAAAACTGTTTTTT	CASSQVHTGGLDEKLFF
TRBJ1-6	NA	NA	TRBV2	TGTGCCAGCAGTGATCGGGTGTTTAATTCACCCCTCCACTTT	CASSDRVFNSPLHF
TRBJ1-2	NA	NA	TRBV7-9	TGTGCCAGCAGCTTAGACTTATCGGGGTCCTATGGCTACACCTTC	CASSLDLSGSYGYTF
TRBJ1-1	NA	NA	TRBV29-1	TGCAGCGTCAAAGGTGGAACCAGGGCTTTCTTT	CSVKGGTRAFF
TRBJ2-7	NA	NA	TRBV6-2/TRBV6-3	TGTGCCAGCAGTAGGGACATCCCCTACGAGCAGTACTTC	CASSRDIPYEQYF
TRBJ2-3	few	TRBD1	TRBV7-8	TGTGCCAGCAGCCCGCAGGGGGCAGCGACAGATACGCAGTATTTT	CASSPQGAATDTQYF
TRBJ2-5	NA	NA	TRBV18	TGTGCCAGCTCACCACCTCTCCCACTAGCTGGCGCGAGCGGGGAGACCCAGTACTTC	CASSPPLPLAGASGETQYF
TRBJ2-7	NA	TRBD1	TRBV5-4	TGTGCCAGCAGCTATACAGGGGGCTACGAGCAGTACTTC	CASSYTGGYEQYF
TRBJ1-2	NA	NA	TRBV4-3	TGCGCCAGCAGCCAAGATACTCAGGGAGGATATGGTGGCTACACCTTC	CASSQDTQGGYGGYTF
TRBJ2-1	many	TRBD2	TRBV6-5	TGTGCCAGCAGTTACTCCAGCGGGGATCCCTACAATGAGCAGTTCTTC	CASSYSSGDPYNEQFF